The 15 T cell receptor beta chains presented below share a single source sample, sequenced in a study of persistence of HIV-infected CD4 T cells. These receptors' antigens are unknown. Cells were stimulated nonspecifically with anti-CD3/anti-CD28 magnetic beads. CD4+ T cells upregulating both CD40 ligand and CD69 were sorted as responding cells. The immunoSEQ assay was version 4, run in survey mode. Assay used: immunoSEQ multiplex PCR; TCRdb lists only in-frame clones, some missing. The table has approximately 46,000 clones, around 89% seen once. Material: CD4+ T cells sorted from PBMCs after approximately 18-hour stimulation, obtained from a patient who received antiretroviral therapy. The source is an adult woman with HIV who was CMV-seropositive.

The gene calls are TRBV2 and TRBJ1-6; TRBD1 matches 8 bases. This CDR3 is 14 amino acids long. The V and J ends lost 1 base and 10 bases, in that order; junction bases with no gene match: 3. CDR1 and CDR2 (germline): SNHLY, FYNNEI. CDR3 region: CASSEVRQGSPLHF. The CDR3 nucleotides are TGTGCCAGCAGTGAAGTGAGACAGGGGTCACCCCTCCACTTT.

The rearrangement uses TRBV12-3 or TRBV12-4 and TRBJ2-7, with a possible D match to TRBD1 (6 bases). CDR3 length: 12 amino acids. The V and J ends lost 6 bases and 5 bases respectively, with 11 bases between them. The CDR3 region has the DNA TGTGCCAGCAGCACACAGGGAGACGAGCAGTACTTC. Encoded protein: CASSTQGDEQYF.

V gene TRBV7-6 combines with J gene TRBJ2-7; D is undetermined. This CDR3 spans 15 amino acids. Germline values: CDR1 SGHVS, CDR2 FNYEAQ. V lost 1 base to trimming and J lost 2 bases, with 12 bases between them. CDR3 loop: CASSLEPDVAYEQYF. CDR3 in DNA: TGTGCCAGCAGCTTAGAACCGGACGTAGCCTACGAGCAGTACTTC.

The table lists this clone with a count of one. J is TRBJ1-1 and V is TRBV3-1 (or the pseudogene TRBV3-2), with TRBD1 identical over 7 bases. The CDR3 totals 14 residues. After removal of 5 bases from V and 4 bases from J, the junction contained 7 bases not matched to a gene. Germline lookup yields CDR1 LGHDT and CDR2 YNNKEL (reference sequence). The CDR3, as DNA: TGTGCCAGCAGCGAACAGGGGTTGGCCACTGAAGCTTTCTTT. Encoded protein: CASSEQGLATEAFF.

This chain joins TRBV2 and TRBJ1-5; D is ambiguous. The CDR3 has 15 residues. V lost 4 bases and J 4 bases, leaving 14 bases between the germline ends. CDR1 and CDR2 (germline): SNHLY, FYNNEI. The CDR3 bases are TGTGCCAGCAGTGTTGTGGGATCTTGGAATCAGCCCCAGCATTTT. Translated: CASSVVGSWNQPQHF. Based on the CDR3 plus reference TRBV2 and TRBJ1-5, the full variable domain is EPEVTQTPSHQVTQMGQEVILRCVPISNHLYFYWYRQILGQKVEFLVSFYNNEISEKSEIFDDQFSVERPDGSNFTLKIRSTKLEDSAMYFCASSVVGSWNQPQHFGDGTRLSIL.

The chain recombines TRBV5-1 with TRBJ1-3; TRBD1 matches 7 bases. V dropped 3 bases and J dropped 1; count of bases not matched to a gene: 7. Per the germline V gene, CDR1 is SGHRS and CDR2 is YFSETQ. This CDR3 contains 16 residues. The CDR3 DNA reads TGCGCCAGCAGCTCGACAGGGCAATCATCTGGAAACACCATATATTTT. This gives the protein CASSSTGQSSGNTIYF.

CDR3 in DNA: TGCGCCAGCAGTCCGACCTTGTCCTACGAGCAGTACTTC. Translating it yields CASSPTLSYEQYF. V usage is TRBV4-3 and J usage is TRBJ2-7, with unresolved D. Germline assignment: CDR1 LGHNA and CDR2 YSLEER. The CDR3 contains 13 residues. Between the trimmed V and J ends, which lost 6 bases and 1 base, there was a span of 10 bases.

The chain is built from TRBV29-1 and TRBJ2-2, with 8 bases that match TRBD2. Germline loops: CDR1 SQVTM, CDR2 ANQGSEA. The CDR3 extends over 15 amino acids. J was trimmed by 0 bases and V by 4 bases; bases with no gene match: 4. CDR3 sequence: CSVVAGGPNTGELFF. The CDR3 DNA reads TGCAGCGTTGTCGCGGGAGGCCCGAACACCGGGGAGCTGTTTTTT.

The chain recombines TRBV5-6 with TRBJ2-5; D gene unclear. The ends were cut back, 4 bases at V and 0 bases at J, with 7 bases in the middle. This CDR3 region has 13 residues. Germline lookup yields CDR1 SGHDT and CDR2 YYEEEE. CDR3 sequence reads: CASSSQNQETQYF. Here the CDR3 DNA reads TGTGCCAGCAGCAGTCAGAACCAAGAGACCCAGTACTTC. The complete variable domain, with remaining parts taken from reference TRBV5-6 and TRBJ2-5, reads DAGVTQSPTHLIKTRGQQVTLRCSPKSGHDTVSWYQQALGQGPQFIFQYYEEEERQRGNFPDRFSGHQFPNYSSELNVNALLLGDSALYLCASSSQNQETQYFGPGTRLLVL.

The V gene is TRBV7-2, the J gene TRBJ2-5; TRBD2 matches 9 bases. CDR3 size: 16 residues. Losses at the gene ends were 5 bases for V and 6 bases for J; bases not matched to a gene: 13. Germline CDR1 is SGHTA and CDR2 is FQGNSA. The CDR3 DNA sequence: TGTGCCAGCAGCCCCGGGGGAGCGGGGGGTTCTAAGACCCAGTACTTC. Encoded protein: CASSPGGAGGSKTQYF. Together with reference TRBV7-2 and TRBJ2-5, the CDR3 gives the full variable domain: GAGVSQSPSNKVTEKGKDVELRCDPISGHTALYWYRQSLGQGLEFLIYFQGNSAPDKSGLPSDRFSAERTGGSVSTLTIQRTQQEDSAVYLCASSPGGAGGSKTQYFGPGTRLLVL.

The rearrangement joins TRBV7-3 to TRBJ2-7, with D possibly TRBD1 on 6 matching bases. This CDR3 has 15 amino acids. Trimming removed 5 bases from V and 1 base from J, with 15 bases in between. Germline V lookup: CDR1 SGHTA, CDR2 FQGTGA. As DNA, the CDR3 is TGTGCCAGCAGCATATCCGCCGACAGGTCCTACGAGCAGTACTTC. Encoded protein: CASSISADRSYEQYF.

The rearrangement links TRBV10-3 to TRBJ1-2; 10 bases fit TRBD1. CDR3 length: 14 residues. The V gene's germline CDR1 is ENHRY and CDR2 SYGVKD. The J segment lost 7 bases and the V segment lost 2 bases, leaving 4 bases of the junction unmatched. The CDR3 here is CAISEGTGAAGYTF. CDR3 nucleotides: TGTGCCATCAGTGAGGGGACAGGGGCCGCTGGCTACACCTTC.

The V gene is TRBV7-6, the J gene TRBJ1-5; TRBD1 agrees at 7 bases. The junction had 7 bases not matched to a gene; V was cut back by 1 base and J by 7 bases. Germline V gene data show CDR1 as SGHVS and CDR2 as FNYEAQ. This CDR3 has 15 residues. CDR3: CASSLGGGGTQPQHF. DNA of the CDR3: TGTGCCAGCAGCTTAGGGGGAGGGGGCACCCAGCCCCAGCATTTT.

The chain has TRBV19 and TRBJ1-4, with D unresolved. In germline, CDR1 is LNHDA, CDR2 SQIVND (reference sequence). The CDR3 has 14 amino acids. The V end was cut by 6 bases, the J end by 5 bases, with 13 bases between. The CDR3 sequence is CASSLEHSNEKLFF. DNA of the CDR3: TGTGCCAGTAGCCTGGAGCACTCCAATGAAAAACTGTTTTTT.

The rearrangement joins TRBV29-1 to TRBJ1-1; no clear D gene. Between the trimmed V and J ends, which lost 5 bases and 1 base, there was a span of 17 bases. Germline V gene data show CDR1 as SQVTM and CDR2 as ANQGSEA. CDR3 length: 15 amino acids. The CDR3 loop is CSVPHPLRQNTEAFF. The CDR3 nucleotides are TGCAGCGTTCCTCACCCTCTGCGACAGAACACTGAAGCTTTCTTT. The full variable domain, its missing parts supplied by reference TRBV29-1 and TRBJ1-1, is SAVISQKPSRDICQRGTSLTIQCQVDSQVTMMFWYRQQPGQSLTLIATANQGSEATYESGFVIDKFPISRPNLTFSTLTVSNMSPEDSSIYLCSVPHPLRQNTEAFFGQGTRLTVV.